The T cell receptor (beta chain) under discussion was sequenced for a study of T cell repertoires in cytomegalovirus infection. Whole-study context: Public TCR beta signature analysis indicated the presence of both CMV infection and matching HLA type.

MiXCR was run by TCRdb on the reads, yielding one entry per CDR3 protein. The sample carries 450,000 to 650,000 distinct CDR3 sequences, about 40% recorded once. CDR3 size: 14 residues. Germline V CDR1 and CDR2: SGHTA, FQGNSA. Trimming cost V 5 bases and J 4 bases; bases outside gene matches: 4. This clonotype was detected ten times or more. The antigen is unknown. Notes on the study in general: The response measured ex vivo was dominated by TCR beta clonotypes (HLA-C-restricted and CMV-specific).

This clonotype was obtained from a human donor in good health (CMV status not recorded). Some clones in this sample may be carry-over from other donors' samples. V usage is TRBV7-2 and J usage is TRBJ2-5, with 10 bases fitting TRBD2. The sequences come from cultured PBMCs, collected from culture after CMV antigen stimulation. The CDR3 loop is CASSLRTSGETQYF. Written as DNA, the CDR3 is TGTGCCAGCAGCCTCCGGACTAGCGGAGAGACCCAGTACTTC.